The T cell receptor (beta chain) under discussion was sequenced for a study of blood T cell repertoires in COVID-19. Study details: PBMCs, B-cell-depleted T cells, or T cells were the source of the cDNA or gDNA that made up the material.

This table comes from immunoSEQ multiplex PCR, and its TCRdb copy is limited to in-frame clones, with some not included. Counted here are some 97,000 clones, 92% occurring once; the ten biggest clones make up 4.5% to 6%. This clone has just one count. From germline, CDR1 is SGDLS and CDR2 YYNGEE. The CDR3 contains 14 residues. The J segment lost 5 bases and the V segment lost 1 base, leaving 6 bases of the junction unmatched. This receptor was taken from a man in his sixties or seventies with acute or convalescent COVID-19. The rearrangement joins TRBV9 to TRBJ2-7; 7 bases map to TRBD2. Material: peripheral blood. CDR3 region: CASSVMGGEDEQYF. In nucleotides, the CDR3 is TGTGCCAGCAGCGTAATGGGAGGGGAGGACGAGCAGTACTTC.